This entry lists 9 T cell receptor beta chains sequenced from one sample in a study of CD8 T cells in Susac syndrome. An input of about 0.5 to 1 ug of RNA was subjected to reverse transcription using random hexamers. TCRdb reprocessed the immunoSEQ multiplex PCR reads via MiXCR and lists one record per CDR3 protein. The table records about 130,000 distinct CDR3 sequences, around 91% of them present only once. The sequencing input was CD8+ T cells from PBMCs. These receptor sequences come from a human donor with multiple sclerosis.

The chain combines TRBV29-1 with TRBJ1-1; 10 nucleotides match TRBD1. CDR1 is SQVTM and CDR2 is ANQGSEA in the germline V gene. The CDR3 is 15 amino acids. V trimming: 6 bases; J trimming: 6 bases; junction bases outside the gene matches: 13. The CDR3 reads CSVAGGTGDDAEAFF. CDR3 nucleotide sequence: TGCAGCGTCGCGGGGGGGACAGGGGATGATGCTGAAGCTTTCTTT. The entire variable domain, with the rest obtained from reference TRBV29-1 and TRBJ1-1, is as follows: SAVISQKPSRDICQRGTSLTIQCQVDSQVTMMFWYRQQPGQSLTLIATANQGSEATYESGFVIDKFPISRPNLTFSTLTVSNMSPEDSSIYLCSVAGGTGDDAEAFFGQGTRLTVV.

The chain carries TRBV20-1 and TRBJ2-5; TRBD2 agrees at 7 bases. The V segment lost 6 bases and the J segment 2 bases; nucleotides outside the gene matches: 9. CDR1 DFQATT and CDR2 SNEGSKA come from the germline V gene (reference sequence). This CDR3 region has 14 residues. CDR3 DNA: TGCAGTGCCACACCTTGGGAGGGACAAGAGACCCAGTACTTC. Translated, it gives CSATPWEGQETQYF.

The gene calls are TRBV6-2 or TRBV6-3 and TRBJ2-7, with unresolved D. CDR3 size: 12 residues. The germline gives CDR1 MNHEY, CDR2 SVGEGT. V lost 2 bases, J lost 3 bases, and 5 bases lay in between. CDR3 amino acids: CASSYVDYEQYF. Written as DNA, the CDR3 is TGTGCCAGCAGTTACGTGGACTACGAGCAGTACTTC.

The chain employs TRBV2 and TRBJ2-1; D perhaps matches TRBD2 (7 bases). CDR3 length equals 13 residues. Germline lookup yields CDR1 SNHLY and CDR2 FYNNEI. The V end lost 6 bases, the J end lost 8 bases, and 14 bases lay between the germline ends. Here the CDR3 DNA reads TGTGCCAGCAGCCCCGGCGGGGGCTATGAGCAGTTCTTC. Translating gives CASSPGGGYEQFF.

The gene calls are TRBV29-1 and TRBJ1-1, with D possibly TRBD1 on 5 matching bases. The ends were cut back, 3 bases at V and 6 bases at J, with 11 bases in the middle. The CDR3 has 12 residues. Germline lookup yields CDR1 SQVTM and CDR2 ANQGSEA. Here the CDR3 DNA reads TGCAGCGTTGAGCAGGGTTTGGCTGAAGCTTTCTTT. It yields the protein CSVEQGLAEAFF. The full variable domain, completed using reference TRBV29-1 and TRBJ1-1, is SAVISQKPSRDICQRGTSLTIQCQVDSQVTMMFWYRQQPGQSLTLIATANQGSEATYESGFVIDKFPISRPNLTFSTLTVSNMSPEDSSIYLCSVEQGLAEAFFGQGTRLTVV.

This chain links TRBV27 with TRBJ2-3; D gene unclear. Between the trimmed V and J ends, which lost 0 bases and 5 bases, there was a span of 12 bases. Per the germline V gene, CDR1 is MNHEY and CDR2 is SMNVEV (reference sequence). The CDR3 totals 15 residues. CDR3 loop: CASSLSPTLGDTQYF. Here the CDR3 DNA reads TGTGCCAGCAGTTTATCGCCCACTTTGGGAGATACGCAGTATTTT.

V is TRBV30 and J is TRBJ2-2; D is undetermined. CDR1 and CDR2 from the germline V gene are GTSNPN and SVGIG (reference sequence). The V end was cut by 0 bases, the J end by 8 bases, with 13 bases between. There are 14 residues in the CDR3. This chain's CDR3 is CAWSVLISPGELFF. The DNA of the CDR3 is TGTGCCTGGAGTGTACTCATCTCACCGGGGGAGCTGTTTTTT.

The chain links TRBV5-1 to TRBJ2-7, with D unresolved. Germline CDR1 reads SGHRS; CDR2 reads YFSETQ. CDR3 length: 15 residues. The V end lost 0 bases, the J end lost 5 bases, and 15 bases lay between the germline ends. CDR3 DNA sequence: TGCGCCAGCAGCTTGGCAACTGGAAAGTCCCACGAGCAGTACTTC. Residues: CASSLATGKSHEQYF.

The V gene is TRBV27, the J gene TRBJ1-2; TRBD1 agrees at 11 bases. The CDR3 is 13 amino acids. The junction had 3 bases not matched to a gene; V was cut back by 6 bases and J by 6 bases. Germline V lookup: CDR1 MNHEY, CDR2 SMNVEV (reference sequence). The CDR3 loop reads CASSGQGADGYTF. CDR3 sequence (DNA): TGTGCCAGCAGCGGACAGGGGGCGGATGGCTACACCTTC.